The sequence of this TCR beta chain was determined in a study of CD8 T cells in ankylosing spondylitis. As concerns this clonotype: Its antigen is still unknown.

Overall study results and limits: Within peripheral blood, clones linked to disease were CD8+ and relatively rare. Disease-associated clones were reportedly significantly overrepresented in matched ankylosing spondylitis synovial fluid. Blood from ankylosing spondylitis patients appeared to carry a characteristic eight-variant TCR beta motif.

Making the TCR beta libraries involved quantitative 5'-RACE with molecular barcodes. TCRdb redid the calling of the 5' RACE reads with MiXCR, one entry per CDR3 protein. The data show approximately 500,000 distinct CDR3 sequences, about an eighth seen once. The germline gives CDR1 KGHSH, CDR2 LQKENI. V gave up 4 bases and J gave up 4 bases, with 19 bases separating them. The CDR3 covers 16 residues. The chain recombines TRBV18 with TRBJ1-2; D may be TRBD1 (6 bases). The TCR sequence derives from a male donor with ankylosing spondylitis. Sequencing input: blood, either unsorted or a sorted T cell fraction (not recorded which). The CDR3 here is CASSQKTGERRYGYTF. In nucleotides, the CDR3 is TGTGCCAGCTCACAGAAGACAGGAGAGAGACGCTATGGCTACACCTTC.